The rows below give T cell receptor beta chains drawn from one sample of a study of T cell repertoires in cytomegalovirus infection. These receptors have no identified antigens. One entry per CDR3 protein, called by TCRdb with MiXCR from the reads. The sample yields 160,000 or so distinct CDR3 sequences, about a fifth seen once. Sequencing used CD8+ T cells from cultured PBMCs, obtained from culture after CMV antigen stimulation. The receptors stem from a human donor in good health (CMV status not recorded). Some clones in this sample may be carry-over from other donors' samples. The CDR3 runs from the conserved cysteine through the conserved F or W. The D gene is left open where the match is weak. Clone size is not always given. Where it is, it says once, few, many or a class for expanded clones.

cdr3_nt	cdr3_aa	clone_size	v_call	j_call	d_call
TGTGCCAGCAGCTTCGGACAAGGCCTACGGCAGTACTTC	CASSFGQGLRQYF	many	TRBV5-6	TRBJ2-7	.
TGTGCCAGCAGCCAGAGTGGGACTAGCAATCAGCCCCAGCATTTT	CASSQSGTSNQPQHF	.	TRBV7-2	TRBJ1-5	.
TGTGCCAGCAGTCGAGGGGTCGGGGAGCTGTTTTTT	CASSRGVGELFF	few	TRBV6-2/TRBV6-3	TRBJ2-2	.
TGTGCCAGCAGCGAAGACGGGGGACTGTCTAATGAAAAACTGTTTTTT	CASSEDGGLSNEKLFF	.	TRBV7-6	TRBJ1-4	.
TGTGCCAGCAGCATGTCCGGACTCAGGGCCGGGGAGCTGTTTTTT	CASSMSGLRAGELFF	few	TRBV7-6	TRBJ2-2	.
TGTGCCAGCAGTTTCCGGGACAGCATTAATGAAAAACTGTTTTTT	CASSFRDSINEKLFF	.	TRBV12-3/TRBV12-4	TRBJ1-4	TRBD1
TGTGCCAGCAGCCCCCAGGACAGGGGTTATAACAATGAGCAGTTCTTC	CASSPQDRGYNNEQFF	.	TRBV9	TRBJ2-1	TRBD1
TGTGCCAGCAGCTTAGAAATCGGGACGGGGAATGGCTACACCTTC	CASSLEIGTGNGYTF	few	TRBV7-6	TRBJ1-2	.
TGCAGTGCTGACACCACGTTGACGGGTTCAGAGACCCAGTACTTC	CSADTTLTGSETQYF	many	TRBV20-1	TRBJ2-5	.
TGTGCCAGCAGCCAAGTCGACCTTTACAATGAGCAGTTCTTC	CASSQVDLYNEQFF	few	TRBV14	TRBJ2-1	.
TGTGCCAGCAGCTTAACCGGACTAGGGTCAAGGAATGAGCAGTTCTTC	CASSLTGLGSRNEQFF	.	TRBV5-6	TRBJ2-1	TRBD2
TGTGCCAGCAGCTTACCCCGCACTAGCGGGGGGAACAATGAGCAGTTCTTC	CASSLPRTSGGNNEQFF	.	TRBV7-9	TRBJ2-1	TRBD2
TGTGCCAGCAGCCAAGGAGGGGGCTATAATTCACCCCTCCACTTT	CASSQGGGYNSPLHF	.	TRBV14	TRBJ1-6	.
TGTGCCAGCAGCGTAGCTGACGGTTTGAACACTGAAGCTTTCTTT	CASSVADGLNTEAFF	.	TRBV9	TRBJ1-1	.
TGTGCCAGCAGTTTCCGCCAGGAGGGAGCCGGGGAGCTGTTTTTT	CASSFRQEGAGELFF	.	TRBV27	TRBJ2-2	.
TGTGCCAGCAAAGAGGGGTTAGGGATCTCCTACAATGAGCAGTTCTTC	CASKEGLGISYNEQFF	few	TRBV2	TRBJ2-1	.
TGTGCCAGCAGCTCCTTTATTGGGGAGTCGGACTATGGCTACACCTTC	CASSSFIGESDYGYTF	.	TRBV7-6	TRBJ1-2	.
TGTGCCAGCAGCGCGGGGAGCACCCTCTACGAGCAGTACTTC	CASSAGSTLYEQYF	.	TRBV9	TRBJ2-7	.
TGTGCCAGCAGATTAGGATGGAGTTACGAGCAGTACTTC	CASRLGWSYEQYF	many	TRBV28	TRBJ2-7	.
TGTGCCAGCAGCTTAGATTTCGGGTTAGCCAAAAACATTCAGTACTTC	CASSLDFGLAKNIQYF	.	TRBV7-8	TRBJ2-4	.
TGTGCCACCCAATCAGGGGGGGCGGGCGAGCAGTACTTC	CATQSGGAGEQYF	.	TRBV27	TRBJ2-7	.
TGTGCCAGCAGCCCTCCCGGACAGGGGGCCGGCGGGGAGCTGTTTTTT	CASSPPGQGAGGELFF	.	TRBV7-9	TRBJ2-2	TRBD1
TGTGCCAGCAGTCCGCATGCTCAGGGGCAGTTCGAGGCCAAAAACATTCAGTACTTC	CASSPHAQGQFEAKNIQYF	many	TRBV12-3/TRBV12-4	TRBJ2-4	.
TGTGCCAGCAGCCCCCGGACAGGTCGATCCTACAATGAGCAGTTCTTC	CASSPRTGRSYNEQFF	few	TRBV7-9	TRBJ2-1	TRBD1
TGTGCCAGCTCTCCCTCCGGGGGCGGTAATTCACCCCTCCACTTT	CASSPSGGGNSPLHF	.	TRBV6-2/TRBV6-3	TRBJ1-6	.
TGCAGTGCTATGGGACGGATGAACACTGAAGCTTTCTTT	CSAMGRMNTEAFF	.	TRBV20-1	TRBJ1-1	.
TGTGCCAGCAGCCAAGATGGGGGGCTAGCGGGGTCCAATGAGCAGTTCTTC	CASSQDGGLAGSNEQFF	.	TRBV4-2	TRBJ2-1	TRBD2
TGTGCCATTGTCAGCAGTCGTGAAGCTTTCTTT	CAIVSSREAFF	few	TRBV2	TRBJ1-1	.